This entry lists 19 T cell receptor beta chains sequenced from one sample in a study of Tregs in tolerant kidney transplant recipients. Some clones are missing from TCRdb's copy, which holds only in-frame ones; the method was immunoSEQ multiplex PCR. This sample has about 83,000 clones, with roughly 98% found just once. Sequenced here: CD4+ T cells from blood, sampled before the transplant. These receptors were taken from a human donor who received a combined kidney and bone marrow transplant.

This chain links TRBV4-2 with TRBJ2-7; 7 bases line up with TRBD1. Germline assignment: CDR1 LGHNA and CDR2 YNFKEQ. V lost 0 bases to trimming and J lost 7 bases; unmatched junction nucleotides: 12. There are 16 residues in the CDR3. The CDR3, as DNA: TGTGCCAGCAGCCAAGATCCCCGTCCGACAGGGAGAGAGCAGTACTTC. Translated, it gives CASSQDPRPTGREQYF.

V usage is TRBV5-6 and J usage is TRBJ1-2; no clear D. Germline V gives CDR1 SGHDT, CDR2 YYEEEE. V was clipped by 3 bases and J by 8 bases, with 8 bases between them. The CDR3 is 11 amino acids. The CDR3 sequence: CASSSLLGYTF. In DNA, the CDR3 is TGTGCCAGCAGCTCCCTGTTGGGCTACACCTTC.

Details on this clone: The junction departs from germline at one end; a sequencing error may be responsible. V is TRBV5-5 and J is TRBJ2-7, with TRBD2 matching 13 bases. In germline, CDR1 is SGHKS, CDR2 YYEKEE (reference sequence). The CDR3 is 15 amino acids. This chain's CDR3 is CASSLVGLAGSNALF. In DNA, the CDR3 is TGTGCCAGCAGCTTGGTGGGACTAGCGGGGTCTAACGCTCTATTC.

This clone is a singleton in its sample. The rearrangement joins TRBV19 to TRBJ2-1, with TRBD2 matching 7 bases. The CDR3 is 14 amino acids. CDR1 is LNHDA, CDR2 SQIVND, per germline (reference sequence). V lost 5 bases, J lost 8 bases, and 9 bases stayed unmatched. The CDR3 DNA follows: TGTGCCAGTAGTTTTGGCGGGAGTGTCTATGAGCAGTTCTTC. This sequence encodes CASSFGGSVYEQFF. The full variable domain, in which reference TRBV19 and TRBJ2-1 provide the parts outside the CDR3, is DGGITQSPKYLFRKEGQNVTLSCEQNLNHDAMYWYRQDPGQGLRLIYYSQIVNDFQKGDIAEGYSVSREKKESFPLTVTSAQKNPTAFYLCASSFGGSVYEQFFGPGTRLTVL.

The chain carries TRBV6-1 and TRBJ1-1, with D perhaps TRBD1 (6 bases). Germline V gene lookup returns CDR1 MNHNS and CDR2 SASEGT. This CDR3 comprises 16 residues. The ends were cut back, 4 bases at V and 5 bases at J, with 20 bases in the middle. This CDR3 reads CASSGQPRGGVTEAFF. CDR3 in DNA: TGTGCCAGCAGTGGCCAACCCAGGGGAGGGGTGACTGAAGCTTTCTTT.

The chain links TRBV6-1 to TRBJ2-7; 7 bases are shared with TRBD1. CDR1 and CDR2 (germline): MNHNS, SASEGT. With 8 bases clipped from V and 5 bases from J, the junction kept 12 bases outside the gene matches. The CDR3 is 14 residues long. In DNA, the CDR3 is TGTGCCAGCTCCGGACAGGACGTGGGGGACGAGCAGTACTTC. Translated, it gives CASSGQDVGDEQYF.

J is TRBJ2-5 and V is TRBV19; 11 bases line up with TRBD1. CDR1 is LNHDA, CDR2 SQIVND, per germline (reference sequence). CDR3 length equals 15 residues. The V gene end was trimmed by 8 bases and the J gene end by 1 base; junction bases not matched to a gene: 6. This CDR3 reads CASRTGTGGQETQYF. CDR3 sequence (DNA): TGTGCCAGTCGGACCGGGACAGGGGGCCAAGAGACCCAGTACTTC.

The chain uses TRBV7-2 and TRBJ1-3; 7 bases align to TRBD1. V lost 0 bases to trimming and J lost 4 bases; unmatched junction nucleotides: 9. Germline CDR1 SGHTA, CDR2 FQGNSA. The CDR3 is 17 amino acids. The DNA of the CDR3 is TGTGCCAGCAGCTTAGCGTGGACACCGGGACAGGGAAACACCATATATTTT. Translating it yields CASSLAWTPGQGNTIYF.

In DNA form, the CDR3 reads TGTGCCACACGAGGAGGGGCGATTAACTATGGCTACACCTTC. It encodes CATRGGAINYGYTF. J is TRBJ1-2 and V is TRBV6-5; maybe TRBD1 (5 bases). V was shortened by 10 bases and J by 1 base, with 16 bases between the two germline ends. The CDR3 is made up of 14 amino acids. Germline assignment: CDR1 MNHEY and CDR2 SVGAGI.

The chain joins TRBV4-2 to TRBJ2-2; 9 bases match TRBD2. With 1 base clipped from V and 2 bases from J, the junction kept 5 bases outside the gene matches. Germline-derived CDR1 and CDR2 are LGHNA and YNFKEQ. The CDR3 is made up of 17 amino acids. CDR3 loop: CASSQGLSGSNTGELFF. CDR3 in DNA: TGTGCCAGCAGCCAAGGTCTTAGCGGGAGTAACACCGGGGAGCTGTTTTTT.

This clone occurred a few times. This rearrangement joins TRBV7-9 to TRBJ1-1; the match to TRBD1 covers 9 bases. Germline V gives CDR1 SEHNR, CDR2 FQNEAQ (reference sequence). The CDR3 is made up of 13 amino acids. Germline trimming cut 2 bases from V and 10 bases from J; bases unmatched to any gene: 5. CDR3 region: CASSLTGGVGAFF. The CDR3 DNA reads TGTGCCAGCAGCTTAACAGGGGGCGTTGGAGCTTTCTTT. Together with reference TRBV7-9 and TRBJ1-1, the CDR3 gives the full variable domain: DTGVSQNPRHKITKRGQNVTFRCDPISEHNRLYWYRQTLGQGPEFLTYFQNEAQLEKSRLLSDRFSAERPKGSFSTLEIQRTEQGDSAMYLCASSLTGGVGAFFGQGTRLTVV.

The chain combines TRBV11-3 with TRBJ2-1, with 7 positions matching TRBD2. The germline CDR1 and CDR2 sequences are SGHNT and YENEEA. V dropped 1 base and J dropped 0; count of bases not matched to a gene: 0. There are 15 residues in the CDR3. As DNA, the CDR3 is TGTGCCAGCAGCTTAGGGACTAGCTCCTACAATGAGCAGTTCTTC. Its protein product is CASSLGTSSYNEQFF.

The V gene is TRBV2, the J gene TRBJ1-3, with no clear D. Trimming shortened V by 2 bases and J by 3 bases, and 11 bases separated the two germline ends. Looked up from germline, CDR1 is SNHLY and CDR2 is FYNNEI. The CDR3 is 15 amino acids. The CDR3 protein is CASSEWLGLGNTIYF. CDR3 nucleotide sequence: TGTGCCAGCAGTGAATGGCTGGGCCTTGGAAACACCATATATTTT.

The chain links TRBV6-1 to TRBJ2-7; TRBD1 agrees at 9 bases. The length of the CDR3 is 14 residues. Germline V gives CDR1 MNHNS, CDR2 SASEGT. With V trimmed by 8 bases and J by 2 bases, 7 bases remained unmatched. CDR3: CASHDRGRTYEQYF. CDR3 bases: TGTGCCAGCCACGACAGGGGGAGAACCTACGAGCAGTACTTC.

The DNA for the CDR3 is TGCGCCAGCAGCGGAGGGCCCCTGACGGAGAACTATGGCTACACCTTC. Translation gives CASSGGPLTENYGYTF. J is TRBJ1-2 and V is TRBV10-2; no definite D call. The germline CDR1 and CDR2 sequences are WSHSY and SAAADI. V gave up 6 bases and J gave up 2 bases, with 19 bases separating them. The CDR3 contains 16 residues.

The chain joins TRBV11-3 to TRBJ2-5; TRBD2 matches at 12 bases. Trimming cost V 4 bases and J 2 bases; bases outside gene matches: 2. This CDR3 is built from 15 residues. The germline V gene encodes CDR1 SGHNT and CDR2 YENEEA. The CDR3 DNA reads TGTGCCAGCAGCTACGGACTAGCGGGGCAAGAGACCCAGTACTTC. This sequence encodes CASSYGLAGQETQYF.

This chain joins TRBV6-5 and TRBJ2-2, with 9 positions matching TRBD1. After removal of 10 bases from V and 6 bases from J, the junction contained 12 bases not matched to a gene. The CDR3 has 15 residues. CDR1 and CDR2 from the germline V gene are MNHEY and SVGAGI. CDR3 sequence reads: CATHETGGVAGELFF. The CDR3 bases are TGTGCCACCCATGAGACAGGGGGAGTCGCCGGGGAGCTGTTTTTT.

The gene calls are TRBV18 and TRBJ2-6, with D possibly TRBD2 on 6 matching bases. The ends were cut back, 3 bases at V and 2 bases at J, with 14 bases in the middle. The CDR3 covers 17 residues. Germline V gene lookup returns CDR1 KGHSH and CDR2 LQKENI. The CDR3 sequence is CASSPSRSGAGANVLTF. In DNA form, the CDR3 reads TGTGCCAGCTCACCCTCTCGATCGGGGGCTGGGGCCAACGTCCTGACTTTC.

This chain links TRBV5-4 with TRBJ2-4; 7 nucleotides line up with TRBD2. V was clipped by 4 bases and J by 4 bases; unmatched bases: 14. This CDR3 region has 17 residues. CDR1 and CDR2 (germline): SGHNT, YYREEE (reference sequence). The CDR3 DNA reads TGTGCCAGCAGCACCGGGGCGGGGGTCTACACGAAAAACATTCAGTACTTC. Translating it yields CASSTGAGVYTKNIQYF.